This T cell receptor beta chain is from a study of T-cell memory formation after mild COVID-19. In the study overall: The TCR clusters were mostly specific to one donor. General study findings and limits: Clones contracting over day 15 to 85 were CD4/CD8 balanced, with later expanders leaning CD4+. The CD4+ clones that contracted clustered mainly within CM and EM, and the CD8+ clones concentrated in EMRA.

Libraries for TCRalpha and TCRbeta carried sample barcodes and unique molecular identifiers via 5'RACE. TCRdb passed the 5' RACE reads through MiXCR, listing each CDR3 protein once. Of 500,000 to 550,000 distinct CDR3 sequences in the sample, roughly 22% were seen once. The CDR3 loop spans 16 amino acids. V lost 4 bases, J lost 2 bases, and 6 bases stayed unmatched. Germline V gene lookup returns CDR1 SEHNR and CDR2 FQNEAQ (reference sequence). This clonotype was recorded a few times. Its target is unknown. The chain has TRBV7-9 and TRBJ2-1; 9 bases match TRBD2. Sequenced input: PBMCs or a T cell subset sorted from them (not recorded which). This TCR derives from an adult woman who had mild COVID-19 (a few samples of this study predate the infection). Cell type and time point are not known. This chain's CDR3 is CASSSPTSGAYNEQFF. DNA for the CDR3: TGTGCCAGCAGCTCACCGACTAGCGGCGCCTACAATGAGCAGTTCTTC.